What follows are 5 T cell receptor beta chains derived from one specimen sequenced in a study of T cell responses to AZD1222 COVID-19 vaccine. Profiled with immunoSEQ multiplex PCR; TCRdb holds only in-frame clones, not every one. Here the sample spans tens of thousands of clones, roughly 85% being singletons. Here the sequenced sample was peripheral blood, taken 28 days after the second AZD1222 dose. These receptors were taken from an adult who received the AZD1222 COVID-19 vaccine.

This clone was seen a single time. V gene TRBV4-3 combines with J gene TRBJ1-2; the D gene is possibly TRBD1 (5 bases). The CDR3 is 14 residues long. In germline, CDR1 is LGHNA, CDR2 YSLEER. Trimming removed 4 bases from V and 3 bases from J, with 12 bases in between. DNA for the CDR3: TGCGCCAGCAGCCCCTACCGGGGGGACTATGGCTACACCTTC. Translation: CASSPYRGDYGYTF.

This clone showed up just a few times. The J gene is TRBJ2-4, the V gene TRBV28; D gene unclear. Per the germline V gene, CDR1 is MDHEN and CDR2 is SYDVKM. This CDR3 is built from 16 residues. The V end was cut by 3 bases, the J end by 1 base, with 13 bases between. The DNA of the CDR3 is TGTGCCAGCAGTTTTATAGGGCTCGGGGCCAAAAACATTCAGTACTTC. Amino acids: CASSFIGLGAKNIQYF.

The chain has TRBV18 and TRBJ2-2, with a tentative D call TRBD2 (5 bases). The CDR3 spans 15 residues. The germline V and J ends were trimmed by 1 base and 0 bases, with 6 bases remaining between them. The germline gives CDR1 KGHSH, CDR2 LQKENI. CDR3 DNA: TGTGCCAGCTCACCACTAGCGTCGAACACCGGGGAGCTGTTTTTT. Translated, it gives CASSPLASNTGELFF.

As concerns this clone: Other nucleotide sequences from this sample produce the same CDR3. The chain uses TRBV19 and TRBJ1-3; D call uncertain. Deletions cut 3 bases from V and 0 bases from J, with 9 bases between. Germline-derived CDR1 and CDR2 are LNHDA and SQIVND (reference sequence). The CDR3 covers 15 residues. In DNA, the CDR3 is TGTGCCAGTAGTATTTCGGCTCTCTCTGGAAACACCATATATTTT. It encodes CASSISALSGNTIYF.

This clone was observed a few times. The chain uses TRBV19 and TRBJ2-7; 12 nucleotides agree with TRBD2. CDR1 is LNHDA and CDR2 is SQIVND in the germline V gene (reference sequence). The CDR3 has 16 residues. V dropped 0 bases and J dropped 3; count of bases not matched to a gene: 3. The CDR3 DNA reads TGTGCCAGTAGTATAGACGGGACTAGCGGGTTCTACGAGCAGTACTTC. This translates into CASSIDGTSGFYEQYF.